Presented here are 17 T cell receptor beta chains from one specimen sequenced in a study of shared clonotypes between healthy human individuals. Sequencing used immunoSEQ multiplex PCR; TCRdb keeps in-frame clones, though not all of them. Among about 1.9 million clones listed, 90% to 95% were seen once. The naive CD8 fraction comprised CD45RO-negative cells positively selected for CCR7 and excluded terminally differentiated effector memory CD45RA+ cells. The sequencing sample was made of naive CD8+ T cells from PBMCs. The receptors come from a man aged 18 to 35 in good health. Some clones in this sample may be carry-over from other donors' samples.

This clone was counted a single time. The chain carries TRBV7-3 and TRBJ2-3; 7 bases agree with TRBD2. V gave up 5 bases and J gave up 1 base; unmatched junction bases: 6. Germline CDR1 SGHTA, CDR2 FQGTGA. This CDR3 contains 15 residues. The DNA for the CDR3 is TGTGCCAGCAGCCGTACTAGCGACCGCACAGATACGCAGTATTTT. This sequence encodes CASSRTSDRTDTQYF. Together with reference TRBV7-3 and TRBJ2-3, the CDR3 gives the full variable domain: GAGVSQTPSNKVTEKGKYVELRCDPISGHTALYWYRQSLGQGPEFLIYFQGTGAADDSGLPNDRFFAVRPEGSVSTLKIQRTERGDSAVYLCASSRTSDRTDTQYFGPGTRLTVL.

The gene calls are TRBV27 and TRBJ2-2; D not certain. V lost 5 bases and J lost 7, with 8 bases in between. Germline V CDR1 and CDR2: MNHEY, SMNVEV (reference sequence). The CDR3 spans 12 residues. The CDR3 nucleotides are TGTGCCAGCAGTCCTGGGGTCGGGGAGCTGTTTTTT. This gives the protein CASSPGVGELFF.

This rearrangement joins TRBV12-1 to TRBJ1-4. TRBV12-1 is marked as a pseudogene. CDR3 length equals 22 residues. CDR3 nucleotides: TGTGCCAGCAGCTTTGGGGATTTGGGGATGAGGGGCGGGGACGCAACTAATGAAAAACTGTTTTTT. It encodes CASSFGDLGMRGGDATNEKLFF.

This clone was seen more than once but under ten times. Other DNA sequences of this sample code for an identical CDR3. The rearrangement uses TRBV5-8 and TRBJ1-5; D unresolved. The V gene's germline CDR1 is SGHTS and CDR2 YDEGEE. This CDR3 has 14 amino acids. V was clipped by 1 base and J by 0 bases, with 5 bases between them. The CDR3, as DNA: TGTGCCAGCAGCTTGATCCGTAGCAATCAGCCCCAGCATTTT. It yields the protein CASSLIRSNQPQHF.

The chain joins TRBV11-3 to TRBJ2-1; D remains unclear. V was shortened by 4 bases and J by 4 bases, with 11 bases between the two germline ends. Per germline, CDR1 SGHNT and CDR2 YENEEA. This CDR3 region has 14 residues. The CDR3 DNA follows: TGTGCCAGCAGCTCCCCCCGGACGTACAATGAGCAGTTCTTC. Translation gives CASSSPRTYNEQFF.

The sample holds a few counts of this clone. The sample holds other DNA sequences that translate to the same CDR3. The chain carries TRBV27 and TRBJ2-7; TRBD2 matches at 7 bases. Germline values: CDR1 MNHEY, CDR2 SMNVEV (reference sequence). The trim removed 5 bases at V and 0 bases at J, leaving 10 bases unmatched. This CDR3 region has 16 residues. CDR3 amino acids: CASSPSSGESSYEQYF. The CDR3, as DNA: TGTGCCAGCAGTCCATCAAGCGGGGAGAGCTCCTACGAGCAGTACTTC.

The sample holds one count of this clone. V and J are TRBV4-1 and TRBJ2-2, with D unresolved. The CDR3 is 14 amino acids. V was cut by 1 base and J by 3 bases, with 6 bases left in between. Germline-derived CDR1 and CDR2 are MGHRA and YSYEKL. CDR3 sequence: CASSQVGYTGELFF. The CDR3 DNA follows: TGCGCCAGCAGCCAAGTAGGGTACACCGGGGAGCTGTTTTTT.

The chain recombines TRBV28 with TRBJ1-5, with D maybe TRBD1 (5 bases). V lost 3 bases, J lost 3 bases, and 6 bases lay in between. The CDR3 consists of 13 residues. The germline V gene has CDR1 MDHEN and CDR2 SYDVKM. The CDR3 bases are TGTGCCAGCAGTTTGACAGTCAATCAGCCCCAGCATTTT. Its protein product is CASSLTVNQPQHF.

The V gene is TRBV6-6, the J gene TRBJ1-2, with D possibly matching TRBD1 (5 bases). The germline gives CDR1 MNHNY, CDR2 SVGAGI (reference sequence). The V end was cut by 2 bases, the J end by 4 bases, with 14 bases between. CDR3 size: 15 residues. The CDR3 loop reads CASSYGEEDIYGYTF. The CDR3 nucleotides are TGTGCCAGCAGTTACGGGGAGGAGGACATCTATGGCTACACCTTC.

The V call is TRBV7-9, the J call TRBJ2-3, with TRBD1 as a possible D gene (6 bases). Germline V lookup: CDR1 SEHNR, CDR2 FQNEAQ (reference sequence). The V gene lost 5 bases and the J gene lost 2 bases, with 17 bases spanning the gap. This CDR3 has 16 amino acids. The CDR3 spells CASSLLGQTDTDTQYF. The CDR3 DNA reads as TGTGCCAGCAGCCTCCTCGGACAGACAGACACAGATACGCAGTATTTT.

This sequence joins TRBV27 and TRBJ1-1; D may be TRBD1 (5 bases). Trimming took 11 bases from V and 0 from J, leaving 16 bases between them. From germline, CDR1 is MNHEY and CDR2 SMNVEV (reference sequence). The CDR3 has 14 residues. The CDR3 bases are TGTGCCGGGAGGGACCGCCGTTTGAACACTGAAGCTTTCTTT. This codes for CAGRDRRLNTEAFF.

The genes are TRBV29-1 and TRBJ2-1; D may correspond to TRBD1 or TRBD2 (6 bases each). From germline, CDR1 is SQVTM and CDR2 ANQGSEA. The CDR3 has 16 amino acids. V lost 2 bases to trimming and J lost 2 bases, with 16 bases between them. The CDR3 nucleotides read TGCAGCGTTGAATTAGGGGGGCCGAAAGCCTACAATGAGCAGTTCTTC. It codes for CSVELGGPKAYNEQFF.

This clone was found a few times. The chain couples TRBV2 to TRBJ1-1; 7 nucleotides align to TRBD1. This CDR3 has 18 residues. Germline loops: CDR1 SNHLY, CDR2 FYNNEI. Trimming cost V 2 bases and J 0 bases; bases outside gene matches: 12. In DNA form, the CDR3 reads TGTGCCAGCAGTGAAACGACAGGGTCCGGGGTCGTGAACACTGAAGCTTTCTTT. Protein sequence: CASSETTGSGVVNTEAFF.

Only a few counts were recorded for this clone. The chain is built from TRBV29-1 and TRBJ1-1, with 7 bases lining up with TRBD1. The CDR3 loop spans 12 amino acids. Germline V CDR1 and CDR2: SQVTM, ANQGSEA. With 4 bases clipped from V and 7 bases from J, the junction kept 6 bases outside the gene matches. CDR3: CSVVAGGYEAFF. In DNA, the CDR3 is TGCAGCGTTGTCGCAGGGGGGTATGAAGCTTTCTTT.

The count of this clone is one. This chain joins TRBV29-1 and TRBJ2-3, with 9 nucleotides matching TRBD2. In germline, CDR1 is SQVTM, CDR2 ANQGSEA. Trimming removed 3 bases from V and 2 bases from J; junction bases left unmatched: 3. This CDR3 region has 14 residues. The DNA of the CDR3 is TGCAGCGTTGAGACTAGCGGAAACACAGATACGCAGTATTTT. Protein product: CSVETSGNTDTQYF.

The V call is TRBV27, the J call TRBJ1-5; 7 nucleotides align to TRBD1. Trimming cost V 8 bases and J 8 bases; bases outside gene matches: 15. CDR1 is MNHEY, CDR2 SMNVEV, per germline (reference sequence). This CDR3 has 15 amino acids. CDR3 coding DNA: TGTGCCAGCCGCGTGATGGGGACAGTTAGTGAGCCCCAGCATTTT. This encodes CASRVMGTVSEPQHF.

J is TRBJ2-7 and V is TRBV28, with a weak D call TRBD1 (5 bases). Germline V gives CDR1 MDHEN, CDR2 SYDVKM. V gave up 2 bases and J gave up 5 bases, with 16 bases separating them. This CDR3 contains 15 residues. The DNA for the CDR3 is TGTGCCAGCAGTTTAGGTAGGGGCTCGTTGAACGAGCAGTACTTC. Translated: CASSLGRGSLNEQYF.